Here is one T cell receptor (beta chain) with its context. The antigen is not known. While the first cohort had 600 to 750 subjects, the donors belonged to the separate validation cohort of roughly 130 subjects. This entry is derived from a study of cytomegalovirus exposure and HLA in healthy donors. About the study: The roughly 660 first-cohort repertoires shared a platform with the 130 or so validation repertoires, as reported in a later analysis. General study points: Both high specificity and high sensitivity reportedly marked the classifier's diagnosis of cytomegalovirus status. Across donors, most TCRs were seen rarely, yet some public ones were widespread.

Assay used: immunoSEQ multiplex PCR; TCRdb lists only in-frame clones, some missing. The sample lists over 150,000 clones; roughly four fifths were seen once. The CDR3 loop spans 14 amino acids. Losses at the gene ends were 4 bases for V and 7 bases for J; bases not matched to a gene: 11. The germline gives CDR1 SGDLS, CDR2 YYNGEE. The material sequenced was PBMCs. The V gene is TRBV9, the J gene TRBJ2-7; 7 bases are a match to TRBD2. The source is a woman aged 18-30 years in good health and CMV-seropositive. The CDR3 sequence: CASSTGGAAGEQYF. CDR3 bases: TGTGCCAGCAGCACAGGAGGGGCAGCGGGAGAGCAGTACTTC. The full variable domain, with the rest looked up from reference TRBV9 and TRBJ2-7, is DSGVTQTPKHLITATGQRVTLRCSPRSGDLSVYWYQQSLDQGLQFLIQYYNGEERAKGNILERFSAQQFPDLHSELNLSSLELGDSALYFCASSTGGAAGEQYFGPGTRLTVT.